This T cell receptor beta chain was found in a study of regulatory T cells in long-lasting Graves disease. Background on the study: The term persistent Graves' disease signified upward of 5 years on antithyroid drugs with positive TSH receptor antibodies.

The CDR3 is 14 residues long. The V end lost 3 bases, the J end lost 2 bases, and 10 bases lay between the germline ends. The germline V gene has CDR1 SNHLY and CDR2 FYNNEI. Study conclusions and caveats: Persistent cases favored TRBV28, TRBJ1-2 and TRBJ2-5. Examination was confined to peripheral blood, excluding thyroid tissue. Graves' patients with persistent disease showed TCR diversity lower than patients newly diagnosed.

The time point: persistent/refractory GD, antithyroid drugs over 5 years with positive TRAb. Extracted RNA from PBMCs served as the source of the TCR library. This clonotype has a count of ten or more. Its matching antigen is unknown. CDR3-region Arm-PCR and iRepertoire HTBI primers produced the TCR beta libraries. TCRdb used MiXCR to reprocess the multiplex PCR reads, holding one entry per CDR3 protein. The sample lists roughly 450,000 distinct CDR3 sequences, around 22% occurring once. The origin of this receptor is a female donor with Graves disease. This sample comprised peripheral blood mononuclear cells (PBMCs), obtained when the disease was refractory, from a patient treated with antithyroid drugs. The chain carries TRBV2 and TRBJ1-1; possible D gene TRBD1, 5 bases. CDR3 DNA sequence: TGTGCCAGCAGTGACATTGGGGCCAACACTGAAGCTTTCTTT. This sequence encodes CASSDIGANTEAFF. Variable domain in full (rest from reference TRBV2 and TRBJ1-1): EPEVTQTPSHQVTQMGQEVILRCVPISNHLYFYWYRQILGQKVEFLVSFYNNEISEKSEIFDDQFSVERPDGSNFTLKIRSTKLEDSAMYFCASSDIGANTEAFFGQGTRLTVV.